A single T cell receptor beta chain is shown here with its context. CDR3 length: 17 residues. CDR1 SEHNR and CDR2 FQNEAQ come from the germline V gene (reference sequence). V lost 5 bases, J lost 5 bases, and 9 bases stayed unmatched. Method: immunoSEQ multiplex PCR; TCRdb's copy keeps in-frame clones and lacks some. The sample lists around 80,000 clones; roughly 90% were seen once. The record originates from a study of technical replicates of blood from a few donors. The TCR comes from a human donor in good health. The sequencing sample was made of T cells isolated from PBMCs. The chain joins TRBV7-9 to TRBJ2-3; 14 bases are shared with TRBD2. CDR3 coding DNA: TGTGCCAGCAGCACGACGACTAGCGGGAGGGCAGGAGATACGCAGTATTTT. Protein product: CASSTTTSGRAGDTQYF.